Below are 6 T cell receptor beta chains sequenced from a single sample in a study of blood T cells in healthy people across ages. Sample-barcoded 5' priming and a J-beta primer mix drove a second PCR of 7 to 11 cycles. One entry per CDR3 protein results from TCRdb running MiXCR on the 5' RACE reads. The sample lists hundreds of thousands of distinct CDR3 sequences, more than 20% occurring once. The sample was blood. All receptors derive from a man aged 70-80 years in good health.

This clonotype was seen only a few times. J is TRBJ1-1 and V is TRBV20-1; D gene ambiguous. Germline V lookup: CDR1 DFQATT, CDR2 SNEGSKA (reference sequence). The CDR3 runs to 10 residues. Trimming pared 5 bases from V and 9 bases from J, leaving 10 bases between. The CDR3 nucleotides read TGCAGTGCTGGGGAAGGTAAAGCTTTCTTT. Its translation is CSAGEGKAFF.

This clonotype came up a few times. The chain couples TRBV5-1 to TRBJ2-5; a weak D match, TRBD1 (5 bases). The V gene's germline CDR1 is SGHRS and CDR2 YFSETQ. The CDR3 consists of 14 residues. The ends were cut back, 4 bases at V and 3 bases at J, with 13 bases in the middle. The CDR3 sequence is CASSPKQGEETQYF. The CDR3 DNA is TGCGCCAGCAGCCCAAAGCAGGGTGAAGAGACCCAGTACTTC.

This chain connects TRBV4-1 to TRBJ1-2; 10 nucleotides line up with TRBD1. V lost 2 bases and J lost 8; bases outside the gene matches: 5. The germline V gene has CDR1 MGHRA and CDR2 YSYEKL. The CDR3 totals 14 residues. In nucleotides, the CDR3 is TGCGCCAGCAGCCAACCCCGGGACAGGGGCGGCTACACCTTC. It codes for CASSQPRDRGGYTF.

The chain has TRBV18 and TRBJ1-2; TRBD1 matches 9 bases. V lost 5 bases, J lost 6 bases, and 1 base stayed unmatched. Germline CDR1 is KGHSH and CDR2 is LQKENI. The CDR3 has 12 amino acids. Written as DNA, the CDR3 is TGTGCCAGCTCAGGGGACAGGGATGGCTACACCTTC. The encoded protein is CASSGDRDGYTF.

For this clonotype: A read error may produce the germline difference seen at one junction end. This sequence joins TRBV5-1 and TRBJ2-2, with 10 bases lining up with TRBD1. Germline CDR1 is SGHRS and CDR2 is YFSETQ. The CDR3 contains 16 residues. The CDR3 reads CASSPDRGDITGELSF. CDR3 sequence (DNA): TGCGCCAGCAGCCCGGACAGGGGGGACATCACCGGGGAGCTGTCTTTT.

The chain employs TRBV2 and TRBJ2-1, with unresolved D. CDR1 and CDR2 from the germline V gene are SNHLY and FYNNEI. Trimming removed 0 bases at V and 10 bases at J, with 13 bases between. The CDR3 sequence is 14 residues long. In DNA, the CDR3 is TGTGCCAGCAGTGAAGCGTTTTCAGGAGACGAGCAGTTCTTC. Protein product: CASSEAFSGDEQFF.